The clone carrying this T cell receptor beta chain ranks as medium-sized. The antigen remains undetermined. After constant-region reverse-primer amplification, full-length variable regions underwent semi-nested PCR with Nested Universal Primer A. TCRdb itself ran the 5' RACE reads through MiXCR, one entry per CDR3 protein. Of almost 9,000 distinct CDR3 sequences listed, around 28% were seen once; the top ten hold over 4.5%. Broader study findings: The TCR gene usage of tumor memory CD4+ T cells clustered together with blood and lymph node memory CD4+ cells and with lymph node naive CD4+ cells. Tumor Treg TCRs overlapped most with tumor naive CD4+ cells.

The CDR3 runs 13 residues. V dropped 8 bases and J dropped 4 bases, with 14 bases sitting between them. From germline, CDR1 is SNHLY and CDR2 FYNNEI. Purified naive CD4+ T cells were depleted of CD25+ Tregs. This TCR was recovered from a female donor with breast cancer. Specimen: naive CD4+ T cells sorted from a lymph node. Stated subset: naive CD4+ T cells, CD4+CD45RA+CD25-. V and J are TRBV2 and TRBJ2-5, with D possibly TRBD1 on 6 matching bases. The CDR3 DNA follows: TGTGCCAGCGACTTACAGGGTGCAGAGACCCAGTACTTC. It codes for CASDLQGAETQYF.